The clone carrying this T cell receptor (beta chain) was observed many times. The data stem from a study of T cells after yellow fever vaccination. 5'RACE template switching added a universal primer site and UMIs to TCR cDNA. TCRdb redid the calling of the 5' RACE reads with MiXCR, one entry per CDR3 protein. Of about 29,000 distinct CDR3 sequences in the sample, around 5% were seen once. This material consisted of CD8+ T cells sorted from PBMCs, taken 10 days after the yellow fever booster vaccination. This receptor was identified in a man aged 30-40 years who received the YFV17D yellow fever vaccine.

CDR3 in amino acids: CSVGGVNTDTQYF. The CDR3, as DNA: TGCAGCGTTGGAGGGGTCAACACAGATACGCAGTATTTT. The V and J genes are TRBV29-1 and TRBJ2-3; D is possibly TRBD1 or TRBD2 (5 bases each). Germline V CDR1 and CDR2: SQVTM, ANQGSEA. V dropped 4 bases and J dropped 2 bases, with 10 bases sitting between them. CDR3 size: 13 residues.